Below, 18 T cell receptor beta chains from the same sample are listed, as sequenced in a study of sequential checkpoint blockade in melanoma. Treatment described: randomized to nivolumab then ipilimumab (arm A) or the reverse (arm B). The protocol was immunoSEQ multiplex PCR, while the TCRdb copy is restricted to in-frame clones and leaves out a portion. Found here are 25,000 to 30,000 clones, roughly four fifths of them singletons; the top ten hold around a fifth. The sequences come from CD8+ T cells sorted from blood (inferred from file names), collected from a patient given nivolumab and ipilimumab in sequence. These receptors all stem from a human donor with melanoma.

The chain couples TRBV5-1 to TRBJ1-2, with unresolved D. Germline CDR1 reads SGHRS; CDR2 reads YFSETQ. The CDR3 runs 14 residues. Trimming took off 5 bases at V and 6 bases at J, with 17 bases between the two ends. The CDR3 is CASSPPGGRDGYTF. The DNA of the CDR3 is TGCGCCAGCAGTCCCCCAGGCGGGCGCGATGGCTACACCTTC.

The chain is built from TRBV28 and TRBJ1-5, with 7 bases lining up with TRBD1. CDR1 is MDHEN, CDR2 SYDVKM, per germline. The CDR3 covers 14 residues. After removal of 4 bases from V and 4 bases from J, the junction contained 4 bases not matched to a gene. The CDR3 loop reads CASSSGQLNQPQHF. For the CDR3, the DNA is TGTGCCAGCAGTTCGGGACAGTTGAATCAGCCCCAGCATTTT.

V and J are TRBV4-3 and TRBJ1-1; D is uncertain. The V end lost 1 base, the J end lost 0 bases, and 6 bases lay between the germline ends. Per the germline V gene, CDR1 is LGHNA and CDR2 is YSLEER. The CDR3 length is 14 residues. As DNA, the CDR3 is TGCGCCAGCAGCCAAGGAGGGCTGAACACTGAAGCTTTCTTT. Translated, it gives CASSQGGLNTEAFF.

The J gene is TRBJ2-5, the V gene TRBV9, with 7 bases lining up with TRBD1. This CDR3 has 15 amino acids. CDR1 is SGDLS, CDR2 YYNGEE, per germline. J lost 2 bases, V lost 1 base, and 5 bases had no gene match. The CDR3 sequence is CASSVKWGQQETQYF. The CDR3 nucleotides read TGTGCCAGCAGCGTAAAGTGGGGACAGCAAGAGACCCAGTACTTC.

This chain links TRBV18 with TRBJ2-4; TRBD1 is a possible D gene (5 bases). CDR1 is KGHSH and CDR2 is LQKENI in the germline V gene. The CDR3 spans 17 residues. V was clipped by 6 bases and J by 1 base, with 19 bases between them. The CDR3 coding sequence is TGTGCCAGCTCCGGGCCAGGGTCCGGAGCTGCCAAAAACATTCAGTACTTC. It codes for CASSGPGSGAAKNIQYF.

This clone was observed a handful of times. The J gene is TRBJ2-7, the V gene TRBV7-9, with 7 positions matching TRBD1. Germline V lookup: CDR1 SEHNR, CDR2 FQNEAQ (reference sequence). The CDR3 is 14 residues long. After removal of 5 bases from V and 1 base from J, the junction contained 5 bases not matched to a gene. CDR3 in DNA: TGTGCCAGCAGCCCTCGACAGGGTTCCTACGAGCAGTACTTC. The encoded protein is CASSPRQGSYEQYF.

The chain links TRBV4-1 to TRBJ1-6; D is undetermined. The CDR3 is 15 amino acids. CDR1 and CDR2 (germline): MGHRA, YSYEKL. V was cut by 0 bases and J by 9 bases, with 12 bases left in between. The CDR3 DNA reads TGCGCCAGCAGCCAAGATGCCAATCGGGGTTCACCCCTCCACTTT. It encodes CASSQDANRGSPLHF.

The chain couples TRBV27 to TRBJ2-3; 12 nucleotides line up with TRBD2. J gave up 1 base and V 2 bases, and 16 bases lay outside the gene matches. The germline CDR1 and CDR2 sequences are MNHEY and SMNVEV (reference sequence). The CDR3 is 21 residues long. The CDR3 bases are TGTGCCAGCAGTTTAATGACCCACGGGACTAGCGGGCGAGATGGCACAGATACGCAGTATTTT. Translated, it gives CASSLMTHGTSGRDGTDTQYF.

The CDR3 bases are TGTGTTAGCGGTACCTATGGCTACACCTTC. As protein: CVSGTYGYTF. The V gene is TRBV5-8, the J gene TRBJ1-2, with D hard to call. CDR3 size: 10 residues. Germline V gene data show CDR1 as SGHTS and CDR2 as YDEGEE.

The chain carries TRBV9 and TRBJ1-3; D gene unclear. Germline lookup yields CDR1 SGDLS and CDR2 YYNGEE. The CDR3 is 13 residues long. The germline V and J ends were trimmed by 3 bases and 4 bases, with 8 bases remaining between them. CDR3 nucleotide sequence: TGTGCCAGCAGCGATACAGCCGGAAACACCATATATTTT. The encoded protein is CASSDTAGNTIYF.

This clone was counted once. CDR3 sequence: CASSLSGPYNYGYTF. CDR3 DNA: TGTGCCAGCAGTTTGTCAGGGCCGTATAACTATGGCTACACCTTC. The chain is built from TRBV27 and TRBJ1-2; a weak D match, TRBD1 (5 bases). The CDR3 runs to 15 residues. With 3 bases removed from V and 1 base from J, the gap between germline ends came to 12 bases. Per germline, CDR1 MNHEY and CDR2 SMNVEV (reference sequence).

On this clone: A read error may produce the germline difference seen at one junction end. The chain carries TRBV25-1 and TRBJ1-2; weak D call: TRBD1 (5 bases). CDR1 is MGHDK, CDR2 SYGVNS, per germline. This CDR3 comprises 13 residues. CDR3 in amino acids: CASSEWGGFGYTF. The CDR3 coding sequence is TGTGCCAGCAGCGAATGGGGGGGGTTTGGCTACACCTTC.

This clone was detected only once. The chain combines TRBV28 with TRBJ1-4; TRBD1 agrees at 10 bases. Trimming took 4 bases from V and 8 from J; bases not matched to a gene: 1. The V gene's germline CDR1 is MDHEN and CDR2 SYDVKM. CDR3 size: 13 residues. The CDR3 DNA follows: TGTGCCAGCAGTTCGGGACAGGGGGAAAAACTGTTTTTT. As protein: CASSSGQGEKLFF.

The rearrangement uses TRBV11-2 and TRBJ2-7; D is unclear. Germline V lookup: CDR1 SGHAT, CDR2 FQNNGV. V lost 4 bases and J 0 bases, leaving 7 bases between the germline ends. The CDR3 is 13 amino acids. The CDR3 coding sequence is TGTGCCAGCAGCTCAGCGTACTCCTACGAGCAGTACTTC. This sequence encodes CASSSAYSYEQYF.

The V call is TRBV28, the J call TRBJ1-1; D ambiguous. Germline V CDR1 and CDR2: MDHEN, SYDVKM. This CDR3 is 11 amino acids long. The V and J ends lost 6 bases and 5 bases respectively, with 7 bases between them. CDR3 sequence (DNA): TGTGCCAGCAGCCTCGCGACTGAAGCTTTCTTT. Amino acids: CASSLATEAFF. Filled out from reference TRBV28 and TRBJ1-1, the complete variable domain reads DVKVTQSSRYLVKRTGEKVFLECVQDMDHENMFWYRQDPGLGLRLIYFSYDVKMKEKGDIPEGYSVSREKKERFSLILESASTNQTSMYLCASSLATEAFFGQGTRLTVV.

V gene TRBV13 combines with J gene TRBJ1-1; a weak D match, TRBD1 (6 bases). The V end lost 4 bases, the J end lost 5 bases, and 11 bases lay between the germline ends. Germline V lookup: CDR1 PRHDT, CDR2 FYEKMQ (reference sequence). The CDR3 runs to 13 residues. The CDR3 spells CASSSPGDTEAFF. The CDR3 nucleotides read TGTGCCAGCAGCTCCCCAGGGGATACTGAAGCTTTCTTT.

In this sample, this clone turned up a few times. The V call is TRBV18, the J call TRBJ1-2; 7 bases fit TRBD1. CDR1 KGHSH and CDR2 LQKENI come from the germline V gene. V gave up 4 bases and J gave up 6 bases; unmatched junction bases: 2. CDR3 size: 12 residues. The CDR3 DNA sequence: TGTGCCAGCTCACGCACAGGGGATGGCTACACCTTC. Amino acid sequence: CASSRTGDGYTF.

The V gene is TRBV4-3, the J gene TRBJ2-1; TRBD2 matches at 10 bases. Trimming took 0 bases from V and 2 from J; bases not matched to a gene: 4. Germline values: CDR1 LGHNA, CDR2 YSLEER. The CDR3 has 17 amino acids. CDR3 amino acids: CASSQDTSGVPYNEQFF. The CDR3 nucleotides are TGCGCCAGCAGCCAAGATACTAGCGGGGTGCCCTACAATGAGCAGTTCTTC.